This entry concerns a single T cell receptor (beta chain). Its antigen is as yet unknown. Primers for the PCR totalled 60 Vbeta and 13 Jbeta. Generated by immunoSEQ multiplex PCR, the TCRdb table keeps only in-frame clones and is missing some. The profile shows about 140,000 clones, about four fifths of them singletons. The CDR3 contains 15 residues. Trimming cost V 1 base and J 3 bases; bases outside gene matches: 5. Germline V gene lookup returns CDR1 LNHNV and CDR2 YYDKDF (reference sequence). This sample was taken from a study of cytomegalovirus exposure and HLA in healthy donors. Across the whole study: Findings of an earlier analysis included more than 90 million unique TCR beta sequences from some 180 million T cells.

Overall study findings and caveats: Cytomegalovirus status was reportedly diagnosed by the classifier with high sensitivity and specificity. Segments of the TCR beta V type were, in most cases, productive about 90% or about 30% of the time in an earlier analysis.

Sequences were obtained from PBMCs. This TCR came from a woman in her forties in good health and CMV-seropositive. The rearrangement joins TRBV15 to TRBJ2-7, with 8 bases lining up with TRBD1. The CDR3 here is CATSRVGTGFYEQYF. CDR3 coding DNA: TGTGCCACCAGCAGAGTAGGGACAGGCTTCTACGAGCAGTACTTC. The full variable domain, completed using reference TRBV15 and TRBJ2-7, is DAMVIQNPRYQVTQFGKPVTLSCSQTLNHNVMYWYQQKSSQAPKLLFHYYDKDFNNEADTPDNFQSRRPNTSFCFLDIRSPGLGDTAMYLCATSRVGTGFYEQYFGPGTRLTVT.